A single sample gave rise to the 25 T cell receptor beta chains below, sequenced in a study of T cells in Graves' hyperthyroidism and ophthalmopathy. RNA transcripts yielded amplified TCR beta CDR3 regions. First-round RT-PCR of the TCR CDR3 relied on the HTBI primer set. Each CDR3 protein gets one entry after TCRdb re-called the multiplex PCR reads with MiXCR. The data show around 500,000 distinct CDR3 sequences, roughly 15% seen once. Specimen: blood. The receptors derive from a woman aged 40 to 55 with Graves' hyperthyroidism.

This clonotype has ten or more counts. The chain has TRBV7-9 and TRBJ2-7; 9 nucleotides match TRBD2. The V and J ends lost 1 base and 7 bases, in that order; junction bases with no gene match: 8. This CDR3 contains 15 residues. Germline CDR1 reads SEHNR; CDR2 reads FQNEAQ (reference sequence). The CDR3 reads CASSLGTSVEIEQYF. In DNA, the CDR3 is TGTGCCAGCAGCTTAGGGACTAGCGTGGAGATAGAGCAGTACTTC.

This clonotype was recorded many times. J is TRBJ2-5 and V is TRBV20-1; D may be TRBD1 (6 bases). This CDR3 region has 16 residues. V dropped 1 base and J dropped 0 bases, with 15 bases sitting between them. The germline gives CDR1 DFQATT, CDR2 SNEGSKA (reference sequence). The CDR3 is CSARGYGQLYQETQYF. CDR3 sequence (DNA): TGCAGTGCTAGAGGGTACGGACAGTTGTACCAAGAGACCCAGTACTTC.

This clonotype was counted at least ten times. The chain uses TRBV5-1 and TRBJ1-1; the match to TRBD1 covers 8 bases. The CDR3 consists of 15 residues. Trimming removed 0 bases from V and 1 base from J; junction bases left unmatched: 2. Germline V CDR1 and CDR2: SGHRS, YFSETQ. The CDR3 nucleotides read TGCGCCAGCAGCTTGGTGGGACAGGAGAACACTGAAGCTTTCTTT. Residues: CASSLVGQENTEAFF.

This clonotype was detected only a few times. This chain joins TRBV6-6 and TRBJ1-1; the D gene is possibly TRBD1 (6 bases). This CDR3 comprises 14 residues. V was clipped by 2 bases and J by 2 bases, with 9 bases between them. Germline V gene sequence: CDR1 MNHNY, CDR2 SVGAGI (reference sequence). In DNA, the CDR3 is TGTGCCAGCAGTTACGGGACACCAAACACTGAAGCTTTCTTT. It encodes CASSYGTPNTEAFF.

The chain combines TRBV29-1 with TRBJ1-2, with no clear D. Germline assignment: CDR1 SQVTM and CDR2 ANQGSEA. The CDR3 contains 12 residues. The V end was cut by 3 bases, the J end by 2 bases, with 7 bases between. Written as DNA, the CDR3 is TGCAGCGTTGACGCAGCGAACTATGGCTACACCTTC. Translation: CSVDAANYGYTF.

The CDR3 sequence is CASSVGQGVQETQYF. DNA for the CDR3: TGTGCCAGCAGTGTGGGACAGGGGGTACAAGAGACCCAGTACTTC. The chain carries TRBV2 and TRBJ2-5; 11 bases agree with TRBD1. V shed 4 bases and J 2 bases; nucleotides not matched to a gene: 3. The CDR3 spans 15 residues. The germline CDR1 and CDR2 sequences are SNHLY and FYNNEI.

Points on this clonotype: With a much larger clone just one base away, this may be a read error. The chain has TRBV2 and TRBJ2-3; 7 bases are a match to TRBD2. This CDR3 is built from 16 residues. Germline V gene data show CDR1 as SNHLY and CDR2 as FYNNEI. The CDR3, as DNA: TGTGCCAGCAGTGTCGCGGGAGTGACTAGCACAGATACGCGGTATTTT. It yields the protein CASSVAGVTSTDTRYF.

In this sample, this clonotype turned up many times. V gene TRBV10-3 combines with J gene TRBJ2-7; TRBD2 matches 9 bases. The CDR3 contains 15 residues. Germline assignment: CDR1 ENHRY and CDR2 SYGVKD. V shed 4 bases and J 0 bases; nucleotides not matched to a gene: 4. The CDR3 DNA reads TGTGCCATCAGTGGACTAGCGGCGAGCTCCTACGAGCAGTACTTC. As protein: CAISGLAASSYEQYF.

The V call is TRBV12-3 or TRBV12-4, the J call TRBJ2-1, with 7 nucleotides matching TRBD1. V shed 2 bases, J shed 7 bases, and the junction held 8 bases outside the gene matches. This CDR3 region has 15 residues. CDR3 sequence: CASSLQGVGVNEQFF. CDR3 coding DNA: TGTGCCAGCAGTTTACAGGGGGTAGGAGTAAATGAGCAGTTCTTC.

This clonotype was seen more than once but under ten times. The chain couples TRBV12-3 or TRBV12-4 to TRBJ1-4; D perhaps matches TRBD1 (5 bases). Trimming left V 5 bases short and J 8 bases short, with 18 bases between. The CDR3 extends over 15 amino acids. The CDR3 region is CASSPTGTPTEKLFF. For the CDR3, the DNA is TGTGCCAGCAGTCCAACCGGGACGCCAACCGAAAAACTGTTTTTT.

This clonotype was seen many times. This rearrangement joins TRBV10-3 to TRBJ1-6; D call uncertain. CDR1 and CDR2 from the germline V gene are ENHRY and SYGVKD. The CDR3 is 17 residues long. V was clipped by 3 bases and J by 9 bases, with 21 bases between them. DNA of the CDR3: TGTGCCATCAGTGATGCGGGCCGATACTTAGGGAGTTCACCCCTCCACTTT. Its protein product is CAISDAGRYLGSSPLHF.

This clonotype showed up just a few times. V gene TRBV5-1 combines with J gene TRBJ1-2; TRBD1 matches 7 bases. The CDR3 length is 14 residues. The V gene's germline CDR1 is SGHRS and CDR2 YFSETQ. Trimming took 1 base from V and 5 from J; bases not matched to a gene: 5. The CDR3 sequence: CASSLSGGLYGYTF. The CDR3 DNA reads TGCGCCAGCAGCTTGTCAGGGGGACTATATGGCTACACCTTC.

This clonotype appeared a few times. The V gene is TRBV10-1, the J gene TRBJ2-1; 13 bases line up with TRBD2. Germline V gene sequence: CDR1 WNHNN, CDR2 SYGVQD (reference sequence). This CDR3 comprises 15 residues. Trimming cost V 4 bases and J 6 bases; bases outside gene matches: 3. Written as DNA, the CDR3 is TGCGCCAGCAGTGCCGGACTAGCGGGAGCCAATGAGCAGTTCTTC. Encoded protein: CASSAGLAGANEQFF.

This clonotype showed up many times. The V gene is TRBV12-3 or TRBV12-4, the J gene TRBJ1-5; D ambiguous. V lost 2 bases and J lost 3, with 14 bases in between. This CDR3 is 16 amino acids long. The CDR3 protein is CASSLRSKVVNQPQHF. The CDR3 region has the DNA TGTGCCAGCAGTTTAAGGTCGAAGGTGGTCAATCAGCCCCAGCATTTT.

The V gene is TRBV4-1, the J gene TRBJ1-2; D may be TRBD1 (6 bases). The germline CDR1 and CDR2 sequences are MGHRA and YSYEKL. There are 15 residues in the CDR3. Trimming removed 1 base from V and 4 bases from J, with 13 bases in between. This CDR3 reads CASSQGEQGGYGYTF. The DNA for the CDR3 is TGCGCCAGCAGCCAAGGGGAACAGGGAGGCTATGGCTACACCTTC.

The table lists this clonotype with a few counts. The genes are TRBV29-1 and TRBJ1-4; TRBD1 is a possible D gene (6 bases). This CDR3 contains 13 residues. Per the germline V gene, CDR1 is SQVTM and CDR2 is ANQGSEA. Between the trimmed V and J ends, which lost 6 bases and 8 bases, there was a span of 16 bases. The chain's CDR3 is CSVQDRIGEKLFF. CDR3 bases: TGCAGCGTCCAAGACAGGATTGGCGAAAAACTGTTTTTT.

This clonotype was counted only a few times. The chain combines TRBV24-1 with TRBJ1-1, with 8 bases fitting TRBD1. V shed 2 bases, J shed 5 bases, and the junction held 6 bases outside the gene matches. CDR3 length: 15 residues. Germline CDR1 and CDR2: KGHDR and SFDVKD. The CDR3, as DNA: TGTGCCACCAGTGATTCTGGACAGGGAGCGACTGAAGCTTTCTTT. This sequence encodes CATSDSGQGATEAFF.

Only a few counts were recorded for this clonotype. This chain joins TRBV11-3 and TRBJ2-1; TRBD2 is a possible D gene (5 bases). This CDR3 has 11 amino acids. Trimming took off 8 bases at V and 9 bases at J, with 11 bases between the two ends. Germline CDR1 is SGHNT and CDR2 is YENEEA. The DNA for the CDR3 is TGTGCCAGCGAAAAGGCGGGTGAGCAGTTCTTC. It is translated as CASEKAGEQFF.

DNA of the CDR3: TGTGCCAGCAGTTACGGGGACGGCATGAACACTGAAGCTTTCTTT. Its protein product is CASSYGDGMNTEAFF. The genes are TRBV6-2 or TRBV6-3 and TRBJ1-1; D is possibly TRBD1 (5 bases). V gave up 2 bases and J gave up 0 bases, with 10 bases separating them. The germline V gene has CDR1 MNHEY and CDR2 SVGEGT. The CDR3 consists of 15 residues.

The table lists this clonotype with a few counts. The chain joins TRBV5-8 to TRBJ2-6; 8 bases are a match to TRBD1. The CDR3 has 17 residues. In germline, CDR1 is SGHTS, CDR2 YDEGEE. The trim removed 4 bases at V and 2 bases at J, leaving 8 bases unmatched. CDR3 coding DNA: TGTGCCAGCAGCCGGACAGGGACTTTGGCTGGGGCCAACGTCCTGACTTTC. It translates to CASSRTGTLAGANVLTF.

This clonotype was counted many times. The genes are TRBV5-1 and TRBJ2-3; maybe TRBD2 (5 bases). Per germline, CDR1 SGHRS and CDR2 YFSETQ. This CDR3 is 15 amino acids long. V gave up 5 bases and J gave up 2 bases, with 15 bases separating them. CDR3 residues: CASRAVGVTTDTQYF. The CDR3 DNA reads TGCGCCAGCAGGGCCGTGGGAGTTACCACAGATACGCAGTATTTT.

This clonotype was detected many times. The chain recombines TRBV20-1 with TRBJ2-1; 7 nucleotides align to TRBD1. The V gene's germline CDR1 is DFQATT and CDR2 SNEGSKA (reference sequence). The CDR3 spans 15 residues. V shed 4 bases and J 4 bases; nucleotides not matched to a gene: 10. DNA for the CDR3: TGCAGTGCTATAAAGGGGGCCCTTACATACAATGAGCAGTTCTTC. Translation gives CSAIKGALTYNEQFF.

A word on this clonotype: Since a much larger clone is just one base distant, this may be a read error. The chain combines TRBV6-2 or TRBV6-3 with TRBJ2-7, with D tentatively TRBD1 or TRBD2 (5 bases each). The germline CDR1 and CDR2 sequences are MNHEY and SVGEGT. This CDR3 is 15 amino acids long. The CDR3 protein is CASSPDSPSSYERYF. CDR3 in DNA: TGTGCCAGCAGCCCTGACAGTCCTAGCTCCTACGAGCGGTACTTC.

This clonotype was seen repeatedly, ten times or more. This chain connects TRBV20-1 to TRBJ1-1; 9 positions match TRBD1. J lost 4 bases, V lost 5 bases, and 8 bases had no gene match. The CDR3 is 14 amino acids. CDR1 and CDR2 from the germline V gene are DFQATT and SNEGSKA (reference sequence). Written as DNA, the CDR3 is TGCAGTGCTTACCCGGGACAGGGAGGCACTGAAGCTTTCTTT. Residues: CSAYPGQGGTEAFF.

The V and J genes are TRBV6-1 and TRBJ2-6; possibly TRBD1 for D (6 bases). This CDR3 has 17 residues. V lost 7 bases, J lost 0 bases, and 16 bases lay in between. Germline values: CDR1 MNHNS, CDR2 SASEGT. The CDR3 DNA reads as TGTGCCAGCACCACCGGACAGACCTACTCTGGGGCCAACGTCCTGACTTTC. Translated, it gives CASTTGQTYSGANVLTF.